The next 16 T cell receptor beta chains were all read from a single sample in a study of beta chain features in type 1 diabetes. What these receptors recognize is not known. General study points: Among all four CD4+ subsets, Type 1 diabetes patients had TCRB CDR3s that were moderately but significantly shorter.

cDNA synthesis used the whole RNA isolate, giving expressed TCRB sequences. The assay was immunoSEQ multiplex PCR, and TCRdb's table has in-frame clones only and misses some. The table records hundreds of thousands of clones, roughly an eighth of them present only once. Sequencing was performed on naive CD4+ T cells from blood. The source of these receptors is a man aged 18 to 29 with type 1 diabetes.

With respect to this clone: Other DNA sequences within the sample encode an identical CDR3. This rearrangement joins TRBV29-1 to TRBJ2-5, with TRBD2 matching over 10 bases. V lost 5 bases, J lost 4 bases, and 1 base stayed unmatched. There are 12 residues in the CDR3. Per the germline V gene, CDR1 is SQVTM and CDR2 is ANQGSEA. The CDR3, as DNA: TGCAGCGTTAGACTAGCGGGAGAGACCCAGTACTTC. Its translation: CSVRLAGETQYF.

The chain employs TRBV11-2 and TRBJ1-5, with D perhaps matching TRBD1 (5 bases). V was trimmed by 4 bases and J by 3 bases, leaving 10 bases between them. The CDR3 totals 14 residues. Per the germline V gene, CDR1 is SGHAT and CDR2 is FQNNGV. The CDR3 bases are TGTGCCAGCAGCTCACTGACAGACAATCAGCCCCAGCATTTT. Protein product: CASSSLTDNQPQHF.

With respect to this clone: The junction shows a germline mismatch at one end, possibly a read error. The chain uses TRBV15 and TRBJ1-6; D gene uncertain. The CDR3 has 18 residues. Germline V gene sequence: CDR1 LNHNV, CDR2 YYDKDF (reference sequence). In nucleotides, the CDR3 is TGTGCCACCAGCCGAGATGGAAAGGGCGGATCCTATAATTCACCCCTCCACTTT. Translated, it gives CATSRDGKGGSYNSPLHF. The full variable domain, with the rest looked up from reference TRBV15 and TRBJ1-6, is DAMVIQNPRYQVTQFGKPVTLSCSQTLNHNVMYWYQQKSSQAPKLLFHYYDKDFNNEADTPDNFQSRRPNTSFCFLDIRSPGLGDTAMYLCATSRDGKGGSYNSPLHFGNGTRLTVT.

This clone appeared a few times. V is TRBV29-1 and J is TRBJ1-2; the match to TRBD1 covers 11 bases. Trimming removed 6 bases from V and 5 bases from J; junction bases left unmatched: 5. CDR3 length equals 13 residues. Germline V lookup: CDR1 SQVTM, CDR2 ANQGSEA. The CDR3, as DNA: TGCAGCGTGTCGGACAGGGGGCCATATGGCTACACCTTC. Translated: CSVSDRGPYGYTF.

This clone was counted only a few times. The chain recombines TRBV28 with TRBJ2-2, with a tentative D call TRBD1 (6 bases). Germline CDR1 and CDR2: MDHEN and SYDVKM. This CDR3 region has 15 residues. Trimming cost V 2 bases and J 3 bases, with 10 bases left between them. CDR3 nucleotide sequence: TGTGCCAGCAGTTTAGGGACACCTTACACCGGGGAGCTGTTTTTT. Translation gives CASSLGTPYTGELFF.

This clone was seen more than once but under ten times. The rearrangement links TRBV5-1 to TRBJ1-4, with 7 bases that match TRBD1. V gave up 4 bases and J gave up 2 bases; unmatched junction bases: 5. The CDR3 has 15 amino acids. CDR1 and CDR2 (germline): SGHRS, YFSETQ. Written as DNA, the CDR3 is TGCGCCAGCAGCATGGGACAGCTGACTAATGAAAAACTGTTTTTT. Its translation is CASSMGQLTNEKLFF.

Worth noting for this clone: Other DNA sequences from this sample encode an identical CDR3 as well. This chain uses TRBV7-2 with TRBJ2-7, with D possibly being TRBD1 (6 bases). The germline gives CDR1 SGHTA, CDR2 FQGNSA. V gave up 4 bases and J gave up 3 bases, with 7 bases separating them. The CDR3 extends over 12 amino acids. For the CDR3, the DNA is TGTGCCAGCAGCTCACAGGGCTACGAGCAGTACTTC. Translation gives CASSSQGYEQYF. Supplemented by reference TRBV7-2 and TRBJ2-7, the full variable domain reads GAGVSQSPSNKVTEKGKDVELRCDPISGHTALYWYRQSLGQGLEFLIYFQGNSAPDKSGLPSDRFSAERTGGSVSTLTIQRTQQEDSAVYLCASSSQGYEQYFGPGTRLTVT.

The table lists this clone with a few counts. V is TRBV5-8 and J is TRBJ1-3; D ambiguous. Germline CDR1 is SGHTS and CDR2 is YDEGEE. Trimming stripped 6 bases from V and 1 base from J, with 11 bases between. The CDR3 has 14 residues. The CDR3 here is CASNGLPSGNTIYF. CDR3 sequence (DNA): TGTGCCAGCAACGGGCTTCCATCTGGAAACACCATATATTTT.

The table lists this clone with a few counts. J is TRBJ2-5 and V is TRBV29-1; D might be TRBD1 (6 bases). The CDR3 sequence is 13 residues long. Germline values: CDR1 SQVTM, CDR2 ANQGSEA. V was clipped by 6 bases and J by 5 bases, with 16 bases between them. The CDR3 sequence is CSVLLGARETQYF. CDR3 sequence (DNA): TGCAGCGTCCTCCTGGGGGCCCGGGAGACCCAGTACTTC.

The chain carries TRBV30 and TRBJ1-2; D might be TRBD1 (5 bases). The CDR3 contains 13 residues. In germline, CDR1 is GTSNPN, CDR2 SVGIG (reference sequence). Trimming removed 1 base at V and 3 bases at J, with 9 bases between. CDR3 nucleotide sequence: TGTGCCTGGAGTGAAGACAGCTACTATGGCTACACCTTC. The encoded protein is CAWSEDSYYGYTF.

The chain has TRBV29-1 and TRBJ2-1, with 12 bases that match TRBD2. The V segment lost 7 bases and the J segment 7 bases; nucleotides outside the gene matches: 8. Germline CDR1 reads SQVTM; CDR2 reads ANQGSEA. The CDR3 is 14 amino acids. The CDR3 region is CSALTSGSRNEQFF. Here the CDR3 DNA reads TGCAGCGCACTGACTAGCGGGAGTAGGAATGAGCAGTTCTTC.

V and J are TRBV7-9 and TRBJ2-2; D is undetermined. The V gene's germline CDR1 is SEHNR and CDR2 FQNEAQ (reference sequence). CDR3 length equals 14 residues. Trimming stripped 1 base from V and 7 bases from J, with 10 bases between. CDR3 in DNA: TGTGCCAGCAGCTTAGGCATCAACCTCGGGGAGCTGTTTTTT. Its translation: CASSLGINLGELFF.

This clone was observed a few times. This chain joins TRBV5-6 and TRBJ2-1; 9 nucleotides align to TRBD1. The CDR3 consists of 16 residues. Germline lookup yields CDR1 SGHDT and CDR2 YYEEEE. The V and J ends lost 3 bases and 7 bases, in that order; junction bases with no gene match: 11. CDR3 loop: CASSSEQGAQGNEQFF. The CDR3 coding sequence is TGTGCCAGCAGCTCCGAACAGGGGGCGCAAGGAAATGAGCAGTTCTTC.

This clone showed up just a few times. The chain employs TRBV30 and TRBJ2-7; the D is unclear. V was clipped by 1 base and J by 6 bases, with 7 bases between them. The CDR3 loop spans 11 amino acids. The germline V gene encodes CDR1 GTSNPN and CDR2 SVGIG (reference sequence). The CDR3 coding sequence is TGTGCCTGGAGTGGATTTGCCGAGCAGTACTTC. It translates to CAWSGFAEQYF.

The sample holds a few counts of this clone. This sequence joins TRBV30 and TRBJ2-2; 8 positions match TRBD2. The CDR3 contains 17 residues. The J segment lost 4 bases and the V segment lost 3 bases, leaving 13 bases of the junction unmatched. In germline, CDR1 is GTSNPN, CDR2 SVGIG (reference sequence). For the CDR3, the DNA is TGTGCCTGGAGGCTTTACGCGGGGGGCCGAGGCACCGGGGAGCTGTTTTTT. Translated: CAWRLYAGGRGTGELFF.

This clone was seen more than once but under ten times. The J gene is TRBJ2-2, the V gene TRBV10-3; D is tentatively TRBD1 or TRBD2 (5 bases each). Trimming stripped 6 bases from V and 0 bases from J, with 8 bases between. Germline assignment: CDR1 ENHRY and CDR2 SYGVKD. There are 14 residues in the CDR3. The CDR3 nucleotides read TGTGCCATCAGGTGGGACGCGAACACCGGGGAGCTGTTTTTT. Amino acid sequence: CAIRWDANTGELFF.